This T cell receptor beta chain stems from a study of long-term antiretroviral therapy in people with HIV (dated by TCRdb to the early 2020s). About the full investigation: Collection of the earliest samples took place about a decade ahead of the 2015 WHO recommendation for immediate ART, at a time when ART was typically delayed until CD4 counts fell. No cross-contamination during QIAcube processing was shown when test extractions of a monoclonal T-cell line were performed alongside approximately 32 polyclonal samples. Of the approximately 32 participants with HIV, eleven were female. From some 33 adults with confirmed HIV infection, the cohort provided 150 to 200 cryopreserved PBMC samples, gathered serially across a mean of about 6 years (range 1-12). A retrospective serial study tested whether changes in peripheral blood TRB repertoire composition and diversity were associated with ART initiation and durable HIV suppression. The research as a whole found: Since PBMC availability was limited, sequencing covered only the TCR beta chain, with no alpha chain pairing. Inferences about post-ART repertoire changes are limited because no data were available on ART adherence, viral resistance or therapy changes. Expanded TRB clones identified before ART initiation dominated the repertoire across all time points, though the dominance fluctuated and decreased in many PLHIV after ART. Narrower CDR3 length ranges were observed in HIV repertoires than in controls, and an antigen-experienced repertoire with only a slight naive shift after ART was suggested by the network structure. Unsorted PBMC were profiled instead of sorted CD4+ and CD8+ T cells because pre-ART samples had limited cell numbers. Starting ART was linked to a significant rise in TRB diversity, yet even after long-term ART the diversity remained significantly lower than in transplant donor controls. The samples were dated from about 2003 to 2017, and the ART regimens that were used may be less effective than current ART regimens.

Comments on this clone: No cognate antigen has been identified for it. Base qualities are not recorded, but no much larger clone differs from it by a single base.

Inclusion was restricted to participants for whom at least one PBMC sample before ART initiation and at least two post-ART samples were available. All participants with HIV were treated in the United States of America. Before DNA extraction, cryopreserved samples containing about 1-11 million PBMC were thawed and washed. At the time of the earliest PBMC sample, participants with HIV were aged between roughly 20 and 54 years. Each participant contributed PBMC samples from 1-4 timepoints before ART initiation and 2-8 timepoints after ART initiation, with a median of 7 samples. For every participant, serial HIV viral load, CD4+ T-cell count, ART history and demographic data were obtained. Genomic DNA was extracted from unsorted PBMC with a Qiagen kit on a QIAcube, processed in batches of 12 samples. The immunoSEQ hsTCRB v3.0 assay was used at survey level resolution to sequence the TRB variable region. The target sequencing depth for TRB was about 35,000-50,000 T-cell genomes per sample. An Illumina MiSeq with a v3 150-cycle kit was used to sequence the pooled TRB libraries. The original methods were these. Repertoire analysis ran in R within a reproducible Nextflow workflow covering QC, data transformation and analysis. LymphoSeq2, an R package for exploring AIRR-Seq data, was used to implement the custom analyses. A handful of samples that produced fewer than 5000 total TRB sequences were removed, so approximately 190 HIV repertoires were analyzed. Among the approximately 180 retained HIV repertoires, some 60 were collected before ART initiation and over 120 were collected after ART initiation. Repertoires were downsampled to 5000 TRB nucleotide sequences, with summary statistics averaged over 100 downsampling iterations. TRB sequences were retained for analysis only if CDR3 regions of at least seven amino acids were present. Two measures captured diversity: a Shannon entropy-derived clonality score and the Gini coefficient. Repertoire networks linked the top 5000 CDR3 amino acid sequences whenever two sequences differed by an edit distance of one. GLIPH2 predicted antigen specificity groups and MHC restriction for TRB CDR3 amino acid sequences. To flag known CMV, EBV, HIV or tissue antigen associations, CDR3 amino acid sequences were matched against VDJdb and McPAS-TCR. Pre-ART, post-ART and control groups were compared with Wilcoxon signed-rank tests and Holm-Bonferroni correction. TCRdb took over this immuneACCESS table, retaining in-frame rearrangements with V and J assigned. Such tables are incomplete; in checked studies, under half of the missing clones stem from an unresolved V gene, and the remainder is unexplained. V and J calls and clone size are as listed in that table; D and trimming were resolved from the DNA. The sample table shows about 43,000 clones, and 86% are seen once. Around 5% of the sample belongs to the ten largest clones.

The clonotype was recovered from a woman aged 50 to 60 with HIV. Source: unsorted PBMCs, taken 0.1 years before starting antiretroviral therapy.

The CDR3 region reads CASSIDSFSYEQYF. The DNA is as follows: TGTGCCAGTAGTATAGACAGCTTCTCCTACGAGCAGTACTTC. The chain uses TRBV19 and TRBJ2-7, with no D gene named confidently. CDR3 length: 14 amino acids, cysteine to phenylalanine. The only DNA kept is the CDR3, 42 bases in frame from the first base. In the germline V gene (reference sequence), CDR1 corresponds to LNHDA and CDR2 to SQIVND. Trimming at the junction amounts to 0 bases on V and 0 bases on J, and the germline ends lie 6 bases apart.